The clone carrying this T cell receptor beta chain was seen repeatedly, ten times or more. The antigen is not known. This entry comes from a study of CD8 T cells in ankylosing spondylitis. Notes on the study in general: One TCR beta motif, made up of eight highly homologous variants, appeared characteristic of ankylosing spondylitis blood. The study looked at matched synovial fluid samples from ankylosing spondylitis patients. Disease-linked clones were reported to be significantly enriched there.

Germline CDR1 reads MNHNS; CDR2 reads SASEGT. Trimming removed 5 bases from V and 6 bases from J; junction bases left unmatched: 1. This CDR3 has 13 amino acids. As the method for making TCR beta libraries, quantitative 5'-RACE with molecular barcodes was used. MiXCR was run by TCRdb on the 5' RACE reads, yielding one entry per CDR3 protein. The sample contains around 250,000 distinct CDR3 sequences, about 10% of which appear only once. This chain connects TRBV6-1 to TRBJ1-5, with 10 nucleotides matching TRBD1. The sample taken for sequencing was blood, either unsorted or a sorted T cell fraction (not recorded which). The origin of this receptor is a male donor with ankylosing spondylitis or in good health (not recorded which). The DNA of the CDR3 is TGTGCCAGCAGTAGGACAGGGGGTCAGCCCCAGCATTTT. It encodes CASSRTGGQPQHF.